The 30 T cell receptor beta chains presented below share a single source sample, sequenced in a study of blood T cells in healthy people across ages. The use of a sample-barcoded 5' primer and a J-beta primer mix characterized a second PCR of roughly 7 to 11 cycles. TCRdb passed the 5' RACE reads through MiXCR, listing each CDR3 protein once. The sample has about 760,000 distinct CDR3 sequences, more than 50% seen once. The sample was blood. All receptors derive from a man aged 35 to 55 in good health.

V and J are TRBV4-1 and TRBJ2-3; D is uncertain. The CDR3 runs to 16 residues. Trimming removed 2 bases from V and 5 bases from J, with 17 bases in between. CDR1 MGHRA and CDR2 YSYEKL come from the germline V gene. CDR3 in DNA: TGCGCCAGCAGCCAATGTACAACCGGCGGTGGAGATACGCAGTATTTT. Amino acids: CASSQCTTGGGDTQYF.

In its sample, this clonotype was seen once. This chain connects TRBV28 to TRBJ2-1; possibly TRBD2 for D (5 bases). Germline lookup yields CDR1 MDHEN and CDR2 SYDVKM. V was shortened by 3 bases and J by 0 bases, with 9 bases between the two germline ends. The CDR3 sequence is 15 residues long. Here the CDR3 reads CASSFFSASYNEQFF. The CDR3 DNA reads as TGTGCCAGCAGTTTTTTTAGCGCCTCCTACAATGAGCAGTTCTTC.

This clonotype has only one observation. The V call is TRBV28, the J call TRBJ1-5, with D maybe TRBD1 (5 bases). V was pared by 7 bases and J by 5 bases, with 15 bases between. The CDR3 sequence is 14 residues long. Germline CDR1 and CDR2: MDHEN and SYDVKM. DNA for the CDR3: TGTGCCAGCACCGAGCGGGGGTCCGATCAGCCCCAGCATTTT. Protein product: CASTERGSDQPQHF. The full variable domain, rest sourced from reference TRBV28 and TRBJ1-5, is DVKVTQSSRYLVKRTGEKVFLECVQDMDHENMFWYRQDPGLGLRLIYFSYDVKMKEKGDIPEGYSVSREKKERFSLILESASTNQTSMYLCASTERGSDQPQHFGDGTRLSIL.

On this clonotype: A junction boundary mismatches the germline segment, possibly from a read error. The V and J genes are TRBV6-2 or TRBV6-3 and TRBJ2-2; perhaps TRBD1 as D (6 bases). The CDR3 consists of 16 residues. Germline assignment: CDR1 MNHEY and CDR2 SVGEGT. CDR3 sequence (DNA): TGTGCCAGCAGTAACTCCCGGGACAATCCCACCGGGGAGCTGTTTTTT. It specifies CASSNSRDNPTGELFF.

This chain uses TRBV15 with TRBJ1-5; 7 bases align to TRBD1. CDR3 length: 17 amino acids. In germline, CDR1 is LNHNV, CDR2 YYDKDF (reference sequence). V lost 0 bases to trimming and J lost 4 bases; unmatched junction nucleotides: 9. CDR3 nucleotide sequence: TGTGCCACCAGCAGAGATGGCGCGGGACAGCCAAATCAGCCCCAGCATTTT. It encodes CATSRDGAGQPNQPQHF.

This clonotype occurred a few times. The gene calls are TRBV27 and TRBJ2-1; no firm D call. The CDR3 runs to 13 residues. V was clipped by 7 bases and J by 4 bases, with 11 bases between them. Germline loops: CDR1 MNHEY, CDR2 SMNVEV (reference sequence). The CDR3: CASISLGYNEQFF. The DNA for the CDR3 is TGTGCCAGCATCAGTTTAGGGTACAATGAGCAGTTCTTC.

This clonotype was counted a few times. This chain's CDR3 is CASTQGRSSYNEQFF. For the CDR3, the DNA is TGTGCCAGCACGCAAGGGAGGAGCTCCTACAATGAGCAGTTCTTC. The genes are TRBV27 and TRBJ2-1; possibly TRBD2 for D (6 bases). V was clipped by 7 bases and J by 0 bases, with 13 bases between them. The CDR3 has 15 residues. The germline gives CDR1 MNHEY, CDR2 SMNVEV (reference sequence).

The chain carries TRBV4-2 and TRBJ1-6; 10 bases line up with TRBD1. V lost 3 bases and J lost 10; bases outside the gene matches: 12. Looked up from germline, CDR1 is LGHNA and CDR2 is YNFKEQ. This CDR3 spans 17 amino acids. CDR3 loop: CASSQGQGQGLGSPLHF. The CDR3 DNA sequence: TGTGCCAGCAGCCAGGGGCAGGGACAGGGGTTAGGCTCACCCCTCCACTTT.

This clonotype was picked up a small number of times. The chain uses TRBV7-2 and TRBJ2-7, with D perhaps matching TRBD1 (6 bases). V shed 4 bases and J shed 2 bases, with 12 bases lying between them. The CDR3 extends over 14 amino acids. Germline lookup yields CDR1 SGHTA and CDR2 FQGNSA. The CDR3 reads CASSSIRQAYEQYF. CDR3 in DNA: TGTGCCAGCAGCTCCATAAGACAGGCCTACGAGCAGTACTTC.

The J gene is TRBJ2-7, the V gene TRBV28, with D possibly being TRBD1 or TRBD2 (5 bases each). CDR3 size: 13 residues. V was shortened by 5 bases and J by 4 bases, with 12 bases between the two germline ends. Germline V lookup: CDR1 MDHEN, CDR2 SYDVKM. CDR3 sequence: CASSPGPPYEQYF. DNA for the CDR3: TGTGCCAGCAGTCCGGGACCTCCTTACGAGCAGTACTTC.

This clonotype has just a few counts. J is TRBJ1-5 and V is TRBV6-5; 9 positions agree with TRBD1. Germline trimming cut 0 bases from V and 0 bases from J; bases unmatched to any gene: 12. Germline V gives CDR1 MNHEY, CDR2 SVGAGI. The CDR3 sequence is 20 residues long. CDR3: CASSYSTLGTGIYSNQPQHF. In DNA, the CDR3 is TGTGCCAGCAGTTACTCGACATTGGGGACAGGGATTTATAGCAATCAGCCCCAGCATTTT.

Only a few counts were recorded for this clonotype. The chain recombines TRBV20-1 with TRBJ1-6; D unclear. Germline V lookup: CDR1 DFQATT, CDR2 SNEGSKA (reference sequence). Trimming took off 0 bases at V and 13 bases at J, with 7 bases between the two ends. This CDR3 comprises 11 residues. The chain's CDR3 is CSAREGTPLHF. CDR3 nucleotide sequence: TGCAGTGCTAGAGAGGGTACGCCCCTCCACTTT.

This clonotype was counted a few times. V gene TRBV11-3 combines with J gene TRBJ2-3; D uncertain. Per germline, CDR1 SGHNT and CDR2 YENEEA. The CDR3 extends over 12 amino acids. V shed 3 bases and J shed 8 bases, with 9 bases lying between them. The CDR3 loop is CASSFQYGTQYF. The CDR3 bases are TGTGCCAGCAGCTTCCAGTACGGTACGCAGTATTTT.

The chain has TRBV20-1 and TRBJ1-1; TRBD1 matches at 10 bases. CDR3 length: 16 amino acids. The germline V gene has CDR1 DFQATT and CDR2 SNEGSKA (reference sequence). J was trimmed by 0 bases and V by 2 bases; bases with no gene match: 6. The CDR3 DNA reads TGCAGTGCTAGACCGGGACAGGGGCGAATGAACACTGAAGCTTTCTTT. Translation: CSARPGQGRMNTEAFF.

This clonotype was found a few times. In DNA, the CDR3 is TGTGCCAGCAGCGTAGCCCCAGACCCCTCTTACGAGCAGTACTTC. Translation gives CASSVAPDPSYEQYF. The V and J genes are TRBV9 and TRBJ2-7, with D unclear. V lost 0 bases, J lost 4 bases, and 14 bases lay in between. This CDR3 has 15 residues. Germline V gene sequence: CDR1 SGDLS, CDR2 YYNGEE.

The rearrangement uses TRBV24-1 and TRBJ2-5; 8 nucleotides agree with TRBD1. In germline, CDR1 is KGHDR, CDR2 SFDVKD. J was trimmed by 2 bases and V by 3 bases; bases with no gene match: 4. CDR3 length: 15 amino acids. Here the CDR3 DNA reads TGTGCCACCAGTGATATCAGGGGGCAACAAGAGACCCAGTACTTC. Encoded protein: CATSDIRGQQETQYF.

This sequence joins TRBV6-5 and TRBJ1-1, with D possibly matching TRBD1 (5 bases). CDR1 and CDR2 (germline): MNHEY, SVGAGI. The V gene lost 2 bases and the J gene lost 7 bases, with 14 bases spanning the gap. The CDR3 is 14 residues long. The CDR3 loop is CASSYENRLNEAFF. The CDR3 DNA sequence: TGTGCCAGCAGTTACGAGAACAGGTTGAATGAAGCTTTCTTT.

The V and J genes are TRBV27 and TRBJ2-7; 11 positions match TRBD2. V dropped 6 bases and J dropped 2; count of bases not matched to a gene: 9. This CDR3 is 16 amino acids long. Germline loops: CDR1 MNHEY, CDR2 SMNVEV (reference sequence). This CDR3 is CASSDVSGRGPYEQYF. DNA of the CDR3: TGTGCCAGCAGCGATGTTAGCGGGAGGGGTCCCTACGAGCAGTACTTC.

Only a few counts were recorded for this clonotype. This chain joins TRBV28 and TRBJ2-1; 12 bases match TRBD2. The CDR3 runs 16 residues. Germline V gene sequence: CDR1 MDHEN, CDR2 SYDVKM. V shed 8 bases, J shed 4 bases, and the junction held 9 bases outside the gene matches. The CDR3 spells CASVSSGGAGYNEQFF. Here the CDR3 DNA reads TGTGCCAGCGTTTCTAGCGGGGGGGCAGGTTACAATGAGCAGTTCTTC. Full variable domain (missing parts from reference TRBV28 and TRBJ2-1): DVKVTQSSRYLVKRTGEKVFLECVQDMDHENMFWYRQDPGLGLRLIYFSYDVKMKEKGDIPEGYSVSREKKERFSLILESASTNQTSMYLCASVSSGGAGYNEQFFGPGTRLTVL.

This clonotype showed up many times. This chain joins TRBV7-3 and TRBJ2-3; the D is unclear. Trimming stripped 1 base from V and 8 bases from J, with 7 bases between. The CDR3 spans 12 residues. Germline loops: CDR1 SGHTA, CDR2 FQGTGA. CDR3 sequence (DNA): TGTGCCAGCAGCTTAAATCAATGTACGCAGTATTTT. Translating it yields CASSLNQCTQYF.

This clonotype showed up just once. This sequence joins TRBV9 and TRBJ2-5; tentatively, D is TRBD2 (6 bases). V was pared by 3 bases and J by 1 base, with 16 bases between. The CDR3 loop spans 16 amino acids. Per germline, CDR1 SGDLS and CDR2 YYNGEE. CDR3 sequence reads: CASSAMEGQTQETQYF. The CDR3 coding sequence is TGTGCCAGCAGCGCGATGGAGGGGCAGACCCAAGAGACCCAGTACTTC.

The chain is built from TRBV5-6 and TRBJ2-4, with 7 bases identical to TRBD2. The length of the CDR3 is 14 residues. In germline, CDR1 is SGHDT, CDR2 YYEEEE. J was trimmed by 2 bases and V by 7 bases; bases with no gene match: 6. The CDR3 reads CASGGVSSKNIQYF. The CDR3 coding sequence is TGTGCCAGCGGGGGGGTATCTTCCAAAAACATTCAGTACTTC.

This clonotype was detected a few times. The chain is built from TRBV7-8 and TRBJ2-5; tentatively, D is TRBD2 (6 bases). This CDR3 spans 17 amino acids. V dropped 1 base and J dropped 5 bases, with 20 bases sitting between them. Germline lookup yields CDR1 SGHVS and CDR2 FQNEAQ. CDR3 loop: CASSLGGDSRGRETQYF. In nucleotides, the CDR3 is TGTGCCAGCAGCTTAGGAGGGGACTCTCGGGGTAGGGAGACCCAGTACTTC. Together with reference TRBV7-8 and TRBJ2-5, the CDR3 gives the full variable domain: GAGVSQSPRYKVAKRGQDVALRCDPISGHVSLFWYQQALGQGPEFLTYFQNEAQLDKSGLPSDRFFAERPEGSVSTLKIQRTQQEDSAVYLCASSLGGDSRGRETQYFGPGTRLLVL.

The V call is TRBV11-2, the J call TRBJ2-7; 8 nucleotides line up with TRBD2. The CDR3 extends over 13 amino acids. Trimming took 8 bases from V and 6 from J; bases not matched to a gene: 9. CDR1 and CDR2 from the germline V gene are SGHAT and FQNNGV. For the CDR3, the DNA is TGTGCCAGCCGCGGGGGGACGACCGCCGAGCAGTACTTC. This codes for CASRGGTTAEQYF.

This clonotype has only one observation. The chain links TRBV4-2 to TRBJ2-1; tentative D call: TRBD1 (5 bases). The germline V gene has CDR1 LGHNA and CDR2 YNFKEQ. CDR3 size: 17 residues. V gave up 1 base and J gave up 13 bases, with 26 bases separating them. The CDR3 here is CASSQGASADNQETQFF. The CDR3 region has the DNA TGTGCCAGCAGCCAAGGAGCCTCCGCGGACAACCAAGAGACCCAGTTCTTC.

The sample holds a few counts of this clonotype. The V call is TRBV7-8, the J call TRBJ2-3; 7 bases are shared with TRBD1. CDR3 size: 14 residues. V lost 5 bases to trimming and J lost 4 bases; unmatched junction nucleotides: 6. Germline V gene lookup returns CDR1 SGHVS and CDR2 FQNEAQ. The CDR3 spells CASSPRGQADTQYF. For the CDR3, the DNA is TGTGCCAGCAGCCCAAGGGGGCAGGCAGATACGCAGTATTTT.

This clonotype was seen once. This chain joins TRBV4-2 and TRBJ2-5; 9 nucleotides align to TRBD2. The germline CDR1 and CDR2 sequences are LGHNA and YNFKEQ. The CDR3 spans 16 residues. Trimming cost V 1 base and J 2 bases; bases outside gene matches: 5. For the CDR3, the DNA is TGTGCCAGCAGCCAAGTGGTAGCGGGGGTACAAGAGACCCAGTACTTC. Its translation is CASSQVVAGVQETQYF.

This rearrangement joins TRBV6-1 to TRBJ2-2; D is uncertain. The V and J ends lost 3 bases and 0 bases respectively, with 8 bases between them. The CDR3 is 15 residues long. The germline gives CDR1 MNHNS, CDR2 SASEGT. In nucleotides, the CDR3 is TGTGCCAGCAGTGAGTTCGGCGCGAACACCGGGGAGCTGTTTTTT. Its translation: CASSEFGANTGELFF.

With respect to this clonotype: The junction differs from germline at one of its ends, possibly a read error. This chain connects TRBV3-1 to TRBJ2-1; 7 bases line up with TRBD2. Germline V gene lookup returns CDR1 LGHDT and CDR2 YNNKEL (reference sequence). The CDR3 totals 14 residues. DNA of the CDR3: TGTGCCTGCAGCCAATCTAGCGGCCACAATGAGCAGTTCTTC. Amino acids: CACSQSSGHNEQFF.

The J gene is TRBJ2-1, the V gene TRBV4-1; D call uncertain. Trimming removed 4 bases at V and 0 bases at J, with 16 bases between. The length of the CDR3 is 17 residues. Per germline, CDR1 MGHRA and CDR2 YSYEKL. The CDR3 reads CASSRIRTVSSYNEQFF. For the CDR3, the DNA is TGCGCCAGCAGCCGCATTCGGACGGTGAGCTCCTACAATGAGCAGTTCTTC.